This is a list of T cell receptor beta chains from one sample in a study of blood T cell repertoires in COVID-19. The repertoire was sequenced with immunoSEQ multiplex PCR; TCRdb's copy has only in-frame clones and lacks some. The sample yields roughly 500,000 clones, 70% to 90% seen once. The sample consisted of PBMCs or T cells enriched from blood (not recorded which). The source of these receptors is a woman aged 40 to 55 who had recovered from COVID-19. The CDR3 runs from the conserved cysteine through the conserved F or W. The D gene is left open where the match is weak. Clone size is shown for a subset of rows, as once, few, many or a class of expanded clone.

j_call d_call v_call clone_size cdr3_nt cdr3_aa
TRBJ2-7 TRBD1 TRBV29-1 - TGCAGCGTTGTAGCAGGGGGCTCCTATACCTACGAGCAGTACTTC CSVVAGGSYTYEQYF
TRBJ2-7 - TRBV5-1 - TGCGCCAGCAGCTTCGGGGAGACCGGCCACGAGCAGTACTTC CASSFGETGHEQYF
TRBJ1-1 TRBD1 TRBV5-4 - TGTGCCAGCAGCTCCGGGACAGAGAACACTGAAGCTTTCTTT CASSSGTENTEAFF
TRBJ2-5 TRBD2 TRBV7-9 - TGTGCCAGCAGCTCGCGGCGGGAGGTCCAAGAGACCCAGTACTTC CASSSRREVQETQYF
TRBJ1-4 - TRBV28 - TGTGCCAGTAGAGGAGCGGAAGCAACTAATGAAAAACTGTTTTTT CASRGAEATNEKLFF
TRBJ2-7 TRBD2 TRBV14 - TGTGCCAGCAGCCCCGGGCGCGGGAGACCTCCCTACGAGCAGTACTTC CASSPGRGRPPYEQYF
TRBJ1-5 TRBD1 TRBV27 - TGTGCCAGCCGCCCCCGGGACAGGTATCAATTACAGCATTTT CASRPRDRYQLQHF
TRBJ1-2 - TRBV5-8 - TGTGCCAGCAGCTCGAGGGCCGGGGACTATGGCTACACCTTC CASSSRAGDYGYTF
TRBJ1-2 TRBD1 TRBV12-5 - TGTGCTAGTGGTTTGCTAACAGGGGGCAAATGGGGCTACACCTTC CASGLLTGGKWGYTF
TRBJ1-1 - TRBV19 - TGTGCCAGTAGTCCCCGGGCCAGATGGACAAACACTGAAGCTTTCTTT CASSPRARWTNTEAFF
TRBJ2-1 TRBD2 TRBV5-6 - TGTGCCAGCAGCTTGCGCCTGGGAGGGCTCTTCTACAATGAGCAGTTCTTC CASSLRLGGLFYNEQFF
TRBJ2-1 TRBD2 TRBV28 - TGTGCCAGCAGGCGGCCCGGGGGGGAATACTACAATGAGCAGTTCTTC CASRRPGGEYYNEQFF
TRBJ2-5 TRBD2 TRBV7-2 once TGTGCCAGCAGCCCGGGACTAGCGGTTACAGAGACCCAGTACTTC CASSPGLAVTETQYF
TRBJ1-6 - TRBV6-5 - TGTGCCAGCAGCCGGGGGAGGGGTTCACCCCTCCACTTT CASSRGRGSPLHF
TRBJ2-2 - TRBV27 - TGTGCCAGCAGTTTGGTAGCGAACACCGGGGAGCTGTTTTTT CASSLVANTGELFF
TRBJ2-7 - TRBV11-3 - TGTGCCAGCTTCCGAGACTCCCCCCCGGAGCAGTACTTC CASFRDSPPEQYF
TRBJ1-1 - TRBV10-3 - TGTGCCATCAGGGGGGGGGATCAAGGCGACCCGAACACTGAAGCTTTCTTT CAIRGGDQGDPNTEAFF
TRBJ2-7 - TRBV27 - TGTGCCAGCAGCCAGAACCCCTACGAGCAGTACTTC CASSQNPYEQYF
TRBJ2-7 - TRBV4-1 once TGCGCCAGCAGCCAATCAAGGAGGCAGTACTTC CASSQSRRQYF
TRBJ2-2 - TRBV19 - TGTGCCAGTAGAGACAGTGCCTCCACCGGGGAGCTGTTTTTT CASRDSASTGELFF
TRBJ1-1 TRBD1 TRBV6-5 - TGTGCCAGCAGAGGGTCAGGGGGCGCGAACACTGAAGCTTTCTTT CASRGSGGANTEAFF
TRBJ1-3 - TRBV2 - TGTGCCACCCGGAGGGGTTCAGGAAACACCATATATTTT CATRRGSGNTIYF
TRBJ2-1 TRBD1 TRBV7-2 - TGTGCCAGCAGCCGGGACAGGGGGCGCTTTGAGCAGTTCTTC CASSRDRGRFEQFF
TRBJ2-3 TRBD1 TRBV5-1 - TGCGCCAGCAGCTACTGGACAGGTGAGGATACGCAGTATTTT CASSYWTGEDTQYF
TRBJ2-5 TRBD1 TRBV7-9 - TGTGCCAGCAGCCCAAGACAGGGACAAGAGACCCAGTACTTC CASSPRQGQETQYF
TRBJ2-7 - TRBV18 - TGTGCCAGCTCACCACCGGCTGGGGGAGGAATCGAGCAGTACTTC CASSPPAGGGIEQYF
TRBJ1-2 - TRBV12-3/TRBV12-4 once TGTGCCAGCACACCCCGGGGAGGACATGGCTACACCTTC CASTPRGGHGYTF
TRBJ1-2 TRBD1 TRBV30 - TGTGCCTGGAGTGTGGGACAGAACTATGGCTACACCTTC CAWSVGQNYGYTF
TRBJ2-7 - TRBV10-1 - TGCGCCAGCAGTTCGAGCATTACCTACGAGCAGTACTTC CASSSSITYEQYF
TRBJ2-7 - TRBV12-3/TRBV12-4 - TGTGCCAGCAGTTTAGGCGGTCCCTACGAGCAGTACTTC CASSLGGPYEQYF
TRBJ2-1 - TRBV7-8 - TGTGCCAGCAGCCGACGAACCCAGTACAATGAGCAGTTCTTC CASSRRTQYNEQFF
TRBJ1-1 TRBD1 TRBV30 - TGTGCCTGGAACTCCCAAAGCAGGGGGTACACTGAAGCTTTCTTT CAWNSQSRGYTEAFF
TRBJ1-1 - TRBV19 - TGTGCCAGTAGTACAGGGGTCACTGAAGCTTTCTTT CASSTGVTEAFF
TRBJ2-7 TRBD2 TRBV2 few TGTGCCAGCACCAGCGGGATCTCCTACGAGCAGTACTTC CASTSGISYEQYF
TRBJ2-1 TRBD2 TRBV5-8 - TGTGCCAGCAGCGGCGGGACTAGCAGAGACAATGAGCAGTTCTTC CASSGGTSRDNEQFF
TRBJ2-1 - TRBV7-9 - TGTGCCAGCAGCCCCCAGGGAAATGAGCAGTTCTTC CASSPQGNEQFF
TRBJ1-2 - TRBV19 - TGTGCCAGTACTAATATGGAGGACAACTATGGCTACACCTTC CASTNMEDNYGYTF
TRBJ2-7 TRBD1 TRBV10-3 - TGTGCCGGAGGGACAGGTTCCTACGAGCAGTACTTC CAGGTGSYEQYF
TRBJ2-7 TRBD2 TRBV7-2 - TGTGCCAGCAGCCCGGGGGTAGCGGGTCCCTCCTACGAGCAGTACTTC CASSPGVAGPSYEQYF
TRBJ1-1 TRBD1 TRBV29-1 - TGCAGCGTGACAGGGGCGCCCATGAACACTGAAGCTTTCTTT CSVTGAPMNTEAFF
TRBJ2-1 - TRBV6-5 once TGTGCCAGCAGTTCCCAACTAGTGACGGGTAATGAGCAGTTCTTC CASSSQLVTGNEQFF
TRBJ1-2 - TRBV11-2 - TGTGCCAGCAGGCCTAATCGGGGGACGGGCTATGGCTACACCTTC CASRPNRGTGYGYTF
TRBJ1-2 - TRBV3-1/TRBV3-2 - TGTGCCAGCAGCCTCCGAGAGGTCCCTGGCGGCTACACCTTC CASSLREVPGGYTF
TRBJ1-2 - TRBV4-1 - TGCGCCAGCAGCCAAGATCATAACTATGGCTACACCTTC CASSQDHNYGYTF
TRBJ2-1 TRBD1 TRBV4-3 - TGCGCCAGCAGCCATAGGACAGGGGGTGGCTCCTACAATGAGCAGTTCTTC CASSHRTGGGSYNEQFF
TRBJ1-3 - TRBV5-6 - TGTGCCAGCAGCTTGGCAGGGGTCGGAAACACCATATATTTT CASSLAGVGNTIYF
TRBJ1-2 TRBD1 TRBV18 - TGTGCCAGCTCAGGACAGGAGCCCTATGGCTACACCTTC CASSGQEPYGYTF
TRBJ2-3 - TRBV24-1 - TGTGCCACCAGTGATTGGGCTACGCAGTATTTT CATSDWATQYF
TRBJ1-6 TRBD1 TRBV7-2 few TGTGCCAGCAGCCACCCGCCCCGACAGGGCGAAGTATATAATTCACCCCTCCACTTT CASSHPPRQGEVYNSPLHF
TRBJ1-2 TRBD1 TRBV6-2/TRBV6-3 - TGTGCCAGCAGTTCCCGGACAGGGTATCCCGGCGGCTACACCTTC CASSSRTGYPGGYTF
TRBJ1-1 - TRBV21-1 few TGTGCCAGCATCCAAATAGTCTGCATGAACACTGAAGCTTTCTTT CASIQIVCMNTEAFF
TRBJ2-1 TRBD2 TRBV11-2 - TGTGCCAGCAGCTTAGACCTGTGGACTAGCGGAGGGTACAATGAGCAGTTCTTC CASSLDLWTSGGYNEQFF